Below are 28 T cell receptor beta chains sequenced from a single sample in a study of T cells in Graves' hyperthyroidism and ophthalmopathy. Template material for amplifying TCR beta CDR3 regions consisted of RNA transcripts. Carried out on the TCR CDR3, a first-round RT-PCR used the HTBI primer set. TCRdb re-analysed the multiplex PCR reads in MiXCR, keeping a single row per CDR3 protein. The data hold around 700,000 distinct CDR3 sequences, with around a third observed a single time. Sequenced material: blood. The receptors were gathered from a woman in her forties with Graves' hyperthyroidism.

This clonotype was observed many times. One end of the junction varies from germline; a read error may be responsible. V usage is TRBV7-7 and J usage is TRBJ2-2; 7 bases agree with TRBD1. CDR3 length equals 14 residues. Germline loops: CDR1 SSHAT, CDR2 FNYEAQ (reference sequence). Here the CDR3 DNA reads TGTGCTAGCAGCCAGGGGACAGTCACCGGGGAGCTGTTTTTT. Translation: CASSQGTVTGELFF.

The gene calls are TRBV24-1 and TRBJ2-1; D uncertain. CDR3 size: 11 residues. Trimming shortened V by 5 bases and J by 12 bases, and 10 bases separated the two germline ends. The V gene's germline CDR1 is KGHDR and CDR2 SFDVKD. The CDR3 DNA is TGTGCCACCAGTGCGTCCTCCGGGCAGTTCTTC. As protein: CATSASSGQFF.

Worth noting for this clonotype: This is likely a read error, given that the CDR3 carries no conserved phenylalanine or tryptophan at its end. Because the CDR3's place on the DNA is in doubt, the DNA is left out and the CDR3 is given as listed by TCRdb. This CDR3 reads CASSPRLAGVNTGELFS. The rearrangement uses TRBV7-9 and TRBJ2-2; the table's TRBD2 call for D was not verified on the DNA. The CDR3 is 17 residues long, ends included. Germline V gene lookup returns CDR1 SEHNR and CDR2 FQNEAQ (reference sequence).

This clonotype was found many times. The gene calls are TRBV7-9 and TRBJ2-7; 9 positions agree with TRBD2. Losses at the gene ends were 5 bases for V and 4 bases for J; bases not matched to a gene: 9. The CDR3 length is 15 residues. Germline values: CDR1 SEHNR, CDR2 FQNEAQ (reference sequence). The DNA of the CDR3 is TGTGCCAGCAGCCCTATAGCGGGAGAGAGATACGAGCAGTACTTC. This sequence encodes CASSPIAGERYEQYF. The entire variable domain, with the rest obtained from reference TRBV7-9 and TRBJ2-7, is as follows: DTGVSQNPRHKITKRGQNVTFRCDPISEHNRLYWYRQTLGQGPEFLTYFQNEAQLEKSRLLSDRFSAERPKGSFSTLEIQRTEQGDSAMYLCASSPIAGERYEQYFGPGTRLTVT.

The chain has TRBV2 and TRBJ2-7, with D uncertain. CDR3 length: 14 amino acids. Germline CDR1 reads SNHLY; CDR2 reads FYNNEI. V was shortened by 5 bases and J by 4 bases, with 15 bases between the two germline ends. The CDR3 nucleotides are TGTGCCAGCAGTCTATCGACCCCAAGTTACGAGCAGTACTTC. It specifies CASSLSTPSYEQYF. The full variable domain, in which reference TRBV2 and TRBJ2-7 provide the parts outside the CDR3, is EPEVTQTPSHQVTQMGQEVILRCVPISNHLYFYWYRQILGQKVEFLVSFYNNEISEKSEIFDDQFSVERPDGSNFTLKIRSTKLEDSAMYFCASSLSTPSYEQYFGPGTRLTVT.

Details on this clonotype: A much bigger clone sits one base away, suggesting this may be a read error. The chain combines TRBV19 with TRBJ2-5, with D perhaps TRBD1 (5 bases). The CDR3 totals 15 residues. Germline-derived CDR1 and CDR2 are LNHDA and SQIVND (reference sequence). With 4 bases removed from V and 2 bases from J, the gap between germline ends came to 14 bases. CDR3 loop: CASSRAVTVQETQYF. In nucleotides, the CDR3 is TGTGCCAGTAGTAGGGCCGTGACAGTACAAGAGACCCAGTACTTC. Full variable domain (remainder filled in from reference TRBV19 and TRBJ2-5): DGGITQSPKYLFRKEGQNVTLSCEQNLNHDAMYWYRQDPGQGLRLIYYSQIVNDFQKGDIAEGYSVSREKKESFPLTVTSAQKNPTAFYLCASSRAVTVQETQYFGPGTRLLVL.

There are many counts of this clonotype. V and J are TRBV14 and TRBJ2-5; 9 positions agree with TRBD1. With 5 bases clipped from V and 5 bases from J, the junction kept 9 bases outside the gene matches. Germline assignment: CDR1 SGHDN and CDR2 FVKESK. This CDR3 has 15 residues. The CDR3 DNA sequence: TGTGCCAGCAGCGTCGGGGGGACAGGGTTGGAGACCCAGTACTTC. As protein: CASSVGGTGLETQYF.

This clonotype appeared many times. This chain joins TRBV6-1 and TRBJ2-7; a possible D gene is TRBD2 (6 bases). V dropped 4 bases and J dropped 2 bases, with 12 bases sitting between them. The CDR3 contains 14 residues. In germline, CDR1 is MNHNS, CDR2 SASEGT. CDR3 coding DNA: TGTGCCAGCAGTGCTCGGCGGGGCGCCTACGAGCAGTACTTC. It translates to CASSARRGAYEQYF.

This clonotype occurred many times. The chain combines TRBV20-1 with TRBJ2-5; possible D gene TRBD2, 5 bases. This CDR3 contains 12 residues. CDR1 and CDR2 (germline): DFQATT, SNEGSKA (reference sequence). Trimming left V 3 bases short and J 5 bases short, with 10 bases between. CDR3 in DNA: TGCAGTGCTAGGTGGGGAGAGGAGACCCAGTACTTC. It yields the protein CSARWGEETQYF.

The chain has TRBV7-2 and TRBJ1-1, with TRBD1 as a possible D gene (6 bases). Per the germline V gene, CDR1 is SGHTA and CDR2 is FQGNSA. This CDR3 has 14 amino acids. V was trimmed by 5 bases and J by 4 bases, leaving 14 bases between them. In DNA, the CDR3 is TGTGCCAGCAGCCGGGGGGGCAGACGCACTGAAGCTTTCTTT. This translates into CASSRGGRRTEAFF.

Concerning this clonotype: This could be a read error, since a much larger clone is one nucleotide away. The chain uses TRBV20-1 and TRBJ2-7; D is unclear. The length of the CDR3 is 16 residues. The V gene's germline CDR1 is DFQATT and CDR2 SNEGSKA (reference sequence). CDR3 sequence reads: CSARGSDLYRSYQQYF. Written as DNA, the CDR3 is TGCAGTGCTAGAGGTTCCGACCTGTATAGATCCTACCAGCAGTACTTC.

This clonotype was recorded many times. V and J are TRBV7-9 and TRBJ2-5; D may be TRBD2 (5 bases). V lost 0 bases and J 4 bases, leaving 9 bases between the germline ends. Germline V gives CDR1 SEHNR, CDR2 FQNEAQ (reference sequence). This CDR3 is built from 14 residues. The CDR3 protein is CASSLAEGGETQYF. Here the CDR3 DNA reads TGTGCCAGCAGCTTAGCAGAGGGTGGAGAGACCCAGTACTTC.

The chain couples TRBV24-1 to TRBJ1-6; the D is unclear. The CDR3 contains 14 residues. The germline gives CDR1 KGHDR, CDR2 SFDVKD. V lost 11 bases to trimming and J lost 5 bases, with 15 bases between them. DNA of the CDR3: TGTGCCAGTGAAAAGGTCAGAAATAATTCACCCCTCCACTTT. Translating it yields CASEKVRNNSPLHF.

This chain links TRBV7-2 with TRBJ1-2; TRBD1 matches 12 bases. The CDR3 consists of 15 residues. Germline V lookup: CDR1 SGHTA, CDR2 FQGNSA. J gave up 6 bases and V 4 bases, and 6 bases lay outside the gene matches. This CDR3 is CASSSRGQGAHGYTF. The CDR3 nucleotides read TGTGCCAGCAGCTCAAGGGGACAGGGGGCCCATGGCTACACCTTC.

This chain uses TRBV3-1 with TRBJ2-5; 7 bases map to TRBD2. This CDR3 is built from 16 residues. Germline V gene data show CDR1 as LGHDT and CDR2 as YNNKEL (reference sequence). Trimming took 1 base from V and 5 from J; bases not matched to a gene: 10. The CDR3 DNA reads as TGTGCCAGCAGCCAAGGGGGACTATTCGGTGGGGAGACCCAGTACTTC. Translating gives CASSQGGLFGGETQYF.

In its sample, this clonotype was seen a few times. The rearrangement links TRBV7-2 to TRBJ1-4; D may be TRBD1 (6 bases). In germline, CDR1 is SGHTA, CDR2 FQGNSA. CDR3 length: 15 amino acids. Trimming stripped 5 bases from V and 0 bases from J, with 10 bases between. The CDR3 region has the DNA TGTGCCAGCAGCGTGGGACAACCAACTAATGAAAAACTGTTTTTT. Its translation: CASSVGQPTNEKLFF.

This sequence joins TRBV12-3 or TRBV12-4 and TRBJ1-5; D unresolved. V was pared by 6 bases and J by 7 bases, with 16 bases between. The CDR3 runs to 14 residues. The CDR3 sequence: CASSQTEVHQPQHF. CDR3 DNA sequence: TGTGCCAGCAGCCAAACCGAGGTACACCAGCCCCAGCATTTT.

In its sample, this clonotype was seen many times. The chain combines TRBV10-1 with TRBJ2-5, with TRBD2 matching 9 bases. J was trimmed by 2 bases and V by 6 bases; bases with no gene match: 10. This CDR3 contains 16 residues. Germline lookup yields CDR1 WNHNN and CDR2 SYGVQD (reference sequence). CDR3 protein: CASSTSERGEQETQYF. The CDR3 bases are TGCGCCAGCAGCACATCTGAGCGGGGGGAACAAGAGACCCAGTACTTC.

The J gene is TRBJ1-1, the V gene TRBV7-9; D unresolved. CDR1 and CDR2 (germline): SEHNR, FQNEAQ (reference sequence). This CDR3 comprises 15 residues. Trimming took 2 bases from V and 0 from J, leaving 10 bases between them. As DNA, the CDR3 is TGTGCCAGCAGCTTATCCCCAGCCATGAACACTGAAGCTTTCTTT. Translation: CASSLSPAMNTEAFF. The whole variable domain, filled in from reference TRBV7-9 and TRBJ1-1, reads DTGVSQNPRHKITKRGQNVTFRCDPISEHNRLYWYRQTLGQGPEFLTYFQNEAQLEKSRLLSDRFSAERPKGSFSTLEIQRTEQGDSAMYLCASSLSPAMNTEAFFGQGTRLTVV.

In this sample, this clonotype turned up many times. This rearrangement joins TRBV7-9 to TRBJ1-1; D remains unclear. Germline V gene sequence: CDR1 SEHNR, CDR2 FQNEAQ (reference sequence). V dropped 4 bases and J dropped 3 bases, with 6 bases sitting between them. CDR3 length equals 12 residues. CDR3 bases: TGTGCCAGCAGCTCCCAGGACACTGAAGCTTTCTTT. Encoded protein: CASSSQDTEAFF.

The chain joins TRBV7-6 to TRBJ1-1; TRBD1 aligns across 7 bases. Germline V gene data show CDR1 as SGHVS and CDR2 as FNYEAQ. V shed 8 bases and J 1 base; nucleotides not matched to a gene: 10. The CDR3 totals 15 residues. As DNA, the CDR3 is TGTGCCAGCTCACCTCAGGGACAGCAGAACACTGAAGCTTTCTTT. It encodes CASSPQGQQNTEAFF.

The chain uses TRBV20-1 and TRBJ2-2; no clear D. With 2 bases removed from V and 13 bases from J, the gap between germline ends came to 14 bases. Germline CDR1 DFQATT, CDR2 SNEGSKA (reference sequence). This CDR3 is built from 12 residues. CDR3 sequence (DNA): TGCAGTGCTAGATATGTCCATGAAGCGCTGTTTTTT. Protein: CSARYVHEALFF.

This clonotype was seen a handful of times. The rearrangement joins TRBV25-1 to TRBJ1-2, with no clear D. The CDR3 contains 15 residues. The V end lost 3 bases, the J end lost 3 bases, and 14 bases lay between the germline ends. CDR1 MGHDK and CDR2 SYGVNS come from the germline V gene. The CDR3 loop reads CASSDRRAAHYGYTF. The DNA of the CDR3 is TGTGCCAGCAGTGATCGGAGGGCAGCTCACTATGGCTACACCTTC.

This chain uses TRBV7-9 with TRBJ2-2; 8 bases fit TRBD2. Germline CDR1 reads SEHNR; CDR2 reads FQNEAQ (reference sequence). The CDR3 loop spans 17 amino acids. The V and J ends lost 6 bases and 0 bases, in that order; junction bases with no gene match: 9. This CDR3 is CASSKGVAGSNTGELFF. In nucleotides, the CDR3 is TGTGCCAGCAGTAAGGGGGTAGCGGGATCGAACACCGGGGAGCTGTTTTTT.

This sequence joins TRBV7-9 and TRBJ2-2; D is possibly TRBD2 (6 bases). Trimming stripped 5 bases from V and 1 base from J, with 14 bases between. Germline V lookup: CDR1 SEHNR, CDR2 FQNEAQ (reference sequence). The CDR3 loop spans 16 amino acids. This chain's CDR3 is CASSITGVRNTGELFF. The CDR3 DNA is TGTGCCAGCAGCATCACGGGGGTTAGGAACACCGGGGAGCTGTTTTTT.

This clonotype was counted many times. The chain employs TRBV10-3 and TRBJ2-7, with D perhaps TRBD2 (7 bases). V was trimmed by 6 bases and J by 4 bases, leaving 16 bases between them. The V gene's germline CDR1 is ENHRY and CDR2 SYGVKD. CDR3 length: 14 amino acids. For the CDR3, the DNA is TGTGCCATCAGCCCCACAGGGACTACGTACGAGCAGTACTTC. This gives the protein CAISPTGTTYEQYF.

This clonotype was observed a few times. J is TRBJ1-6 and V is TRBV4-3; tentatively, D is TRBD1 (6 bases). The germline CDR1 and CDR2 sequences are LGHNA and YSLEER. The CDR3 consists of 16 residues. The ends were cut back, 0 bases at V and 6 bases at J, with 12 bases in the middle. The DNA of the CDR3 is TGCGCCAGCAGCCAAGATCGGAACAGGGTTAATTCACCCCTCCACTTT. Residues: CASSQDRNRVNSPLHF.

At least ten counts were recorded for this clonotype. The chain recombines TRBV7-3 with TRBJ2-7; a weak D match, TRBD1 (6 bases). This CDR3 region has 13 residues. Germline lookup yields CDR1 SGHTA and CDR2 FQGTGA. V was shortened by 5 bases and J by 3 bases, with 11 bases between the two germline ends. DNA for the CDR3: TGTGCCAGCAGCGCAGGGGTATACTACGAGCAGTACTTC. This sequence encodes CASSAGVYYEQYF.